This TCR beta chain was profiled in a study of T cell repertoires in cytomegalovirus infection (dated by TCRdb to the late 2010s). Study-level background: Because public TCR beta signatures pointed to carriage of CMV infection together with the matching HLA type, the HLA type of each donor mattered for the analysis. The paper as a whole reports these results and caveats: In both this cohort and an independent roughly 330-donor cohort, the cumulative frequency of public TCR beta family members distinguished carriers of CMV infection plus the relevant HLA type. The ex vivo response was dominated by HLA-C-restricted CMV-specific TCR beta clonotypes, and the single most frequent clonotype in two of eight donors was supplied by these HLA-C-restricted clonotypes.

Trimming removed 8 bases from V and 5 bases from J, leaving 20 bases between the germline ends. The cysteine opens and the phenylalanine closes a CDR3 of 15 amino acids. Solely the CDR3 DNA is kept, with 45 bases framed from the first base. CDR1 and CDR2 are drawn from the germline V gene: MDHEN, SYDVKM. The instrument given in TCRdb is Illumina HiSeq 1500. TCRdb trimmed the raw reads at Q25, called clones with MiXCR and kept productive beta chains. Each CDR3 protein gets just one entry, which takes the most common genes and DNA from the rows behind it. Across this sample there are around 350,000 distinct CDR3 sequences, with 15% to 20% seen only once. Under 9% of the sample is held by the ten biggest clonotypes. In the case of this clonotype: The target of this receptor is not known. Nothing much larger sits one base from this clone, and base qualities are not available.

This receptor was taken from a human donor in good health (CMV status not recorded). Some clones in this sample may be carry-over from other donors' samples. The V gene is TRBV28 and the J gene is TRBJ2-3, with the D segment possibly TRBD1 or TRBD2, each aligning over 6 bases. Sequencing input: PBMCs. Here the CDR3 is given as CASRPPGAAGDTQYF. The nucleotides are TGTGCCAGCCGCCCCCCGGGGGCGGCGGGAGATACGCAGTATTTT.